The 10 T cell receptor beta chains presented below share a single source sample, sequenced in a study of cytomegalovirus exposure and HLA in healthy donors. Primers: 60 Vbeta forward and 13 Jbeta reverse. Sequencing used immunoSEQ multiplex PCR; TCRdb keeps in-frame clones, though not all of them. The table includes 55,000 to 65,000 clones, approximately 77% detected once. The sequenced sample was PBMCs. These receptors were obtained from a woman in her 40s in good health and CMV-seropositive.

The chain is built from TRBV6-5 and TRBJ1-1, with 7 bases matching TRBD1. With 2 bases clipped from V and 8 bases from J, the junction kept 2 bases outside the gene matches. CDR3 length equals 12 residues. Germline values: CDR1 MNHEY, CDR2 SVGAGI. CDR3 bases: TGTGCCAGCAGTTACGCAGGGGGAGAAGCTTTCTTT. Amino acids: CASSYAGGEAFF.

This chain links TRBV4-1 with TRBJ2-3; 13 nucleotides line up with TRBD2. Per the germline V gene, CDR1 is MGHRA and CDR2 is YSYEKL. The CDR3 runs 16 residues. V shed 4 bases, J shed 4 bases, and the junction held 5 bases outside the gene matches. The CDR3 spells CASSRFTSGGADTQYF. The CDR3, as DNA: TGCGCCAGCAGCCGGTTTACTAGCGGGGGGGCAGATACGCAGTATTTT.

The chain links TRBV16 to TRBJ2-7; tentatively, D is TRBD2 (6 bases). V lost 0 bases, J lost 6 bases, and 9 bases lay in between. Germline CDR1 and CDR2: KGHSY and FQNENV. This CDR3 has 13 residues. CDR3 coding DNA: TGTGCCAGCAGCCAATCTGGAGGGTTCGAGCAGTACTTC. This gives the protein CASSQSGGFEQYF.

The chain uses TRBV7-9 and TRBJ1-2; 7 bases agree with TRBD1. CDR1 SEHNR and CDR2 FQNEAQ come from the germline V gene (reference sequence). This CDR3 region has 16 residues. With V trimmed by 4 bases and J by 6 bases, 14 bases remained unmatched. CDR3 region: CASSSSPTGIPDGYTF. For the CDR3, the DNA is TGTGCCAGCAGCTCCTCCCCGACAGGGATCCCCGATGGCTACACCTTC.

The chain uses TRBV9 and TRBJ1-2, with D perhaps matching TRBD1 (6 bases). With 4 bases removed from V and 8 bases from J, the gap between germline ends came to 12 bases. Germline lookup yields CDR1 SGDLS and CDR2 YYNGEE. The CDR3 length is 12 residues. DNA of the CDR3: TGTGCCAGCAGCACCAGGGGTCGGGGCTACACCTTC. It specifies CASSTRGRGYTF.

The V call is TRBV13, the J call TRBJ2-4; D is ambiguous. In germline, CDR1 is PRHDT, CDR2 FYEKMQ (reference sequence). The CDR3 runs to 14 residues. Trimming removed 5 bases from V and 0 bases from J, with 8 bases in between. In DNA form, the CDR3 reads TGTGCCAGCAGCGCCGGTCTAGCCAAAAACATTCAGTACTTC. This sequence encodes CASSAGLAKNIQYF.

The chain couples TRBV4-1 to TRBJ1-6; TRBD1 matches at 7 bases. The CDR3 runs 16 residues. Germline CDR1 reads MGHRA; CDR2 reads YSYEKL. The trim removed 4 bases at V and 7 bases at J, leaving 10 bases unmatched. CDR3 in DNA: TGCGCCAGCAGCCCAGACAGGGAAGATAGAAATTCACCCCTCCACTTT. Residues: CASSPDREDRNSPLHF.

This clone was recorded only once. The chain has TRBV15 and TRBJ1-5, with unresolved D. V gave up 0 bases and J gave up 6 bases, with 12 bases separating them. The CDR3 is made up of 15 amino acids. Germline V lookup: CDR1 LNHNV, CDR2 YYDKDF (reference sequence). Written as DNA, the CDR3 is TGTGCCACCAGCAGAGATCCGGCAGGTGGTCAGCCCCAGCATTTT. Translation: CATSRDPAGGQPQHF. Together with reference TRBV15 and TRBJ1-5, the CDR3 gives the full variable domain: DAMVIQNPRYQVTQFGKPVTLSCSQTLNHNVMYWYQQKSSQAPKLLFHYYDKDFNNEADTPDNFQSRRPNTSFCFLDIRSPGLGDTAMYLCATSRDPAGGQPQHFGDGTRLSIL.

The chain is built from TRBV5-6 and TRBJ2-5; D unresolved. The CDR3 length is 13 residues. Germline V lookup: CDR1 SGHDT, CDR2 YYEEEE. V lost 1 base, J lost 3 bases, and 7 bases lay in between. CDR3 bases: TGTGCCAGCAGCTTGTTTAGTAAAGAGACCCAGTACTTC. Translating gives CASSLFSKETQYF.

Comments on this clone: The same CDR3 can be traced to other DNA sequences in this sample. This sequence joins TRBV7-9 and TRBJ2-5; D unresolved. The CDR3 spans 12 residues. The V gene's germline CDR1 is SEHNR and CDR2 FQNEAQ (reference sequence). The V end was cut by 3 bases, the J end by 5 bases, with 7 bases between. DNA for the CDR3: TGTGCCAGCAGCTTTTCCGGGGAGACCCAGTACTTC. Its protein product is CASSFSGETQYF. Full variable domain (missing parts from reference TRBV7-9 and TRBJ2-5): DTGVSQNPRHKITKRGQNVTFRCDPISEHNRLYWYRQTLGQGPEFLTYFQNEAQLEKSRLLSDRFSAERPKGSFSTLEIQRTEQGDSAMYLCASSFSGETQYFGPGTRLLVL.